A few counts support the clone carrying this T cell receptor beta chain. This record comes from a study of Ad26.COV2.S vaccination and SARS-CoV-2 variants. Overall study context: Once, or twice with 56 days between doses, Ad26.COV2.S was given intramuscularly.

V shed 3 bases and J shed 0 bases, with 13 bases lying between them. Germline V gene sequence: CDR1 MDHEN, CDR2 SYDVKM. This CDR3 region has 16 residues. Only in-frame clones appear in the TCRdb table, and some are missing; sequencing was by immunoSEQ multiplex PCR. This sample yields 200,000 to 300,000 clones, of which roughly 88% are seen a single time; about 11% belongs to the top ten. The treatment here: some 20 received Ad26.COV2.S at low or high dose, single or two shots; about 5 received placebo; per-sample allocation not given. Collection of the samples took place on day 63 after the first injection of vaccine or placebo.

This chain links TRBV28 with TRBJ2-3; TRBD2 might be the D (5 bases). The sample in question was peripheral blood, obtained in a trial of Ad26.COV2.S vaccine versus placebo. This sequence was found in a person aged 18-60 years who received the Ad26.COV2.S COVID-19 vaccine or a placebo. Here the CDR3 reads CASSLEEASSTDTQYF. The DNA for the CDR3 is TGTGCCAGCAGTTTGGAGGAGGCTTCTAGCACAGATACGCAGTATTTT.